What follows is one TCR beta chain and its context. This sample was included in a study of T cell changes during pregnancy in multiple sclerosis. Profiling relied on immunoSEQ multiplex PCR, and the TCRdb table lists in-frame clones only, not all of them. The sample comprises about 35,000 clones, about 92% of which are singletons, and 5% to 6.5% rests with the top ten. This CDR3 has 15 amino acids. V lost 1 base, J lost 10 bases, and 19 bases lay in between. From germline, CDR1 is MDHEN and CDR2 SYDVKM. The chain has TRBV28 and TRBJ1-1; D might be TRBD1 (6 bases). The clonotype was recovered from a female donor in good health, enrolled as a control in a pregnancy study. The sequencing here drew on peripheral blood, taken in the third trimester of pregnancy. The CDR3, as DNA: TGTGCCAGCAGTTTATCGGGCAGGGGCATTAAGGCAGCTTTCTTT. It translates to CASSLSGRGIKAAFF.